This record covers a single TCR beta chain. Its specificity is not known. This CDR3 comprises 14 residues. V shed 5 bases and J shed 2 bases, with 13 bases lying between them. CDR1 and CDR2 (germline): LNHDA, SQIVND (reference sequence). Amplification used 60 Vbeta primers and 13 Jbeta primers. The repertoire was sequenced with immunoSEQ multiplex PCR; TCRdb's copy has only in-frame clones and lacks some. The table includes some 150,000 clones, roughly three quarters detected once. The source of the sample is a study of cytomegalovirus exposure and HLA in healthy donors. General study points: There were reportedly fewer N-insertions in an Asian-associated ancestry cluster than the roughly 700-donor mean, in a later analysis. Earlier analysis looked at TCR beta V segments, and most were productive about 90% or about 30% of the time. Using the classifier, cytomegalovirus status was reportedly diagnosed with high specificity and sensitivity. In a later analysis, at a false discovery rate of 0.05, approximately 16,000 TCR beta sequences matched HLA alleles.

Sequenced: PBMCs. The J gene is TRBJ2-7, the V gene TRBV19; weak D call: TRBD1 (6 bases). This receptor was obtained from a man younger than 45 in good health and CMV-seropositive. CDR3 nucleotides: TGTGCCAGTAGTTACGCACAGGGCGCCTACGAGCAGTACTTC. Encoded protein: CASSYAQGAYEQYF.